This T cell receptor beta chain comes out of a study of T cell repertoires in cytomegalovirus infection (dated by TCRdb to between 2018 and 2020). Notes on the research overall: Because public TCR beta signatures pointed to carriage of CMV infection together with the matching HLA type, the HLA type of each donor mattered for the analysis. Study-level results and caveats: In both this cohort and an independent roughly 350-donor cohort, the cumulative frequency of public TCR beta family members distinguished carriers of CMV infection plus the relevant HLA type. The ex vivo response was dominated by HLA-C-restricted CMV-specific TCR beta clonotypes, and the single most frequent clonotype in two of eight donors was supplied by these HLA-C-restricted clonotypes.

TCRdb records Illumina HiSeq 1500 as the sequencer. In-frame beta chains were kept once TCRdb had trimmed the public reads at Q25 with fastp and called clones with MiXCR. Entries that share a CDR3 protein sequence are merged under the most common genes and DNA. The sample records 350,000 to 550,000 distinct CDR3 sequences, approximately 32% of which are singletons. 12% to 15% of the sample rests with the top ten. Concerning this clonotype itself: Its antigen specificity is not known. The sample holds no much larger clone one base away, and base qualities are not on file.

V gives up 5 bases and J gives up 4 bases, and the segment between their germline ends measures 17 bases. Measured from the cysteine to the phenylalanine, the CDR3 is 15 residues long. CDR3 DNA is the only sequence kept; it has 45 bases, read in frame from the first base. This sequence uses TRBV12-3 or TRBV12-4 and TRBJ2-5; confidence is insufficient to name the D gene. The sequencing sample was made of PBMCs. This receptor was taken from a human donor in good health (CMV status not recorded). Some clones in this sample may be carry-over from other donors' samples. CDR3 region: CASSPDTDIGETQYF. The nucleotide sequence is given as TGTGCCAGCAGTCCTGACACGGATATAGGAGAGACCCAGTACTTC.